The clone carrying this T cell receptor beta chain showed up just a few times. Other DNA sequences of this sample code for an identical CDR3. V was shortened by 0 bases and J by 2 bases, with 5 bases between the two germline ends. Germline V gene sequence: CDR1 GTSNPN, CDR2 SVGIG (reference sequence). The CDR3 spans 13 residues. The sample belongs to a study of blood T cell repertoires in COVID-19. Original processing methods: From reference gene primer amplification, estimates of nucleated cell counts were derived. TCRdb keeps only in-frame clones here, not all; method: immunoSEQ multiplex PCR. V, J and clone size are taken as reported in that table, and D and trimming were inferred from the DNA itself. The sample has roughly 190,000 clones; about four fifths are singletons.

V and J are TRBV30 and TRBJ1-5; D is unclear. Sequences were obtained from peripheral blood. This receptor was obtained from a man between 45 and 60 years old with active or convalescent COVID-19. CDR3 sequence (DNA): TGTGCCTGGAGTGTGGAGGGCAATCAGCCCCAGCATTTT. It is translated as CAWSVEGNQPQHF.